Listed below are T cell receptor beta chains from one sample, sequenced in a study of response to subunit inactivated influenza vaccine. A single record per CDR3 protein comes from TCRdb applying MiXCR to the RT-PCR reads. This table has about half a million distinct CDR3 sequences, over 25% appearing once. The input for sequencing was CD4+ T cells sorted from PBMCs, taken 5 days after vaccination. These receptors originate from a man aged 50 to 60 who received an inactivated influenza vaccine. Both conserved end residues are part of each CDR3. D genes are given only for firm matches. Not every row has a clone size; where given, it reads once, few, many or a size class.

>.|TRBV12-3/TRBV12-4|.|TRBJ2-4
CASSDRRDFPTKNIQYF
TGTGCCAGCAGTGACAGACGGGACTTTCCCACCAAAAACATTCAGTACTTC
>.|TRBV12-3/TRBV12-4|.|TRBJ2-2
CASSSRWAGELFF
TGTGCCAGCAGTTCCCGGTGGGCCGGGGAGCTGTTTTTT
>.|TRBV7-8|.|TRBJ1-4
CASSLATLTGGSLFF
TGTGCCAGCAGCTTAGCCACTCTGACAGGCGGGTCACTGTTTTTT
>TRBD1|TRBV10-3|.|TRBJ2-2
CAISGTGGNTGELFF
TGTGCCATCTCGGGGACAGGGGGCAACACCGGGGAGCTGTTTTTT
>TRBD1|TRBV6-1|.|TRBJ1-1
CASTRTGSDTEAFF
TGTGCCAGCACAAGGACAGGAAGTGACACTGAAGCTTTCTTT
>.|TRBV11-2|few|TRBJ2-6
CASSALFEGENPLFSGANVLTF
TGTGCCAGCAGCGCCCTGTTCGAGGGGGAGAATCCTCTCTTCTCTGGGGCCAACGTCCTGACTTTC
>.|TRBV18|.|TRBJ2-1
CASSPSTSSYNEQFF
TGTGCCAGCTCACCTAGCACTTCCTCCTACAATGAGCAGTTCTTC
>.|TRBV5-1|.|TRBJ2-1
CASGLVNEQFF
TGCGCCAGCGGCTTAGTTAATGAGCAGTTCTTC
>.|TRBV6-6|few|TRBJ2-1
CASSSANYNEQFF
TGTGCCAGCAGTTCAGCGAATTACAATGAGCAGTTCTTC
>.|TRBV19|.|TRBJ2-7
CASMDSNSYEQYF
TGTGCCAGTATGGACTCTAACTCCTACGAGCAGTACTTC
>TRBD1|TRBV10-3|.|TRBJ2-7
CAISSSSGTGNEQYF
TGTGCCATCAGTTCTTCCTCCGGGACAGGGAACGAGCAGTACTTC
>.|TRBV28|.|TRBJ2-7
CASSPTGTGSYEQYF
TGTGCCAGCAGCCCCACAGGGACCGGTTCCTACGAGCAGTACTTC
>TRBD1|TRBV4-1|.|TRBJ1-6
CASSQAGDRGGSPLHF
TGCGCCAGCAGCCAAGCTGGAGACAGGGGTGGTTCACCCCTCCACTTT
>.|TRBV3-1|.|TRBJ2-7
CASSQGSSATYEQYF
TGTGCCAGCAGCCAAGGTTCTAGCGCCACCTACGAGCAGTACTTC
>.|TRBV5-1|.|TRBJ2-5
CASSGGGWSGETQYF
TGCGCCAGCAGCGGAGGAGGGTGGTCAGGGGAGACCCAGTACTTC
>.|TRBV6-5|few|TRBJ2-4
CASSYYFSRRQGSNIQYF
TGTGCCAGCAGTTACTACTTCTCACGACGGCAGGGGAGTAACATTCAGTACTTC
>.|TRBV20-1|.|TRBJ1-1
CSATKGHSNTEAFF
TGCAGTGCTACGAAGGGACATTCGAACACTGAAGCTTTCTTT
>TRBD1|TRBV4-2|.|TRBJ1-4
CASSRQGRLNEKLFF
TGTGCCAGCAGCCGACAGGGGCGACTTAATGAAAAACTGTTTTTT
>TRBD2|TRBV20-1|few|TRBJ2-3
CSARGAGGFGDTQYF
TGCAGTGCTAGGGGGGCGGGGGGCTTCGGGGATACGCAGTATTTT